This T cell receptor (beta chain) was sequenced in a study of blood T cell repertoires in COVID-19. Study-wide background: Sources were T cells, B-cell-depleted T cells, or PBMCs; the material itself was cDNA or gDNA.

Per the original data handling: From reference gene primer amplification, estimates of nucleated cell counts were derived. Measured with immunoSEQ multiplex PCR; TCRdb has only the in-frame clones, and not every one. V and J calls plus clone size are reproduced from that table; the DNA served to infer D and trimming. The repertoire holds fewer than 300,000 clones, with about 89% as singletons. This CDR3 region has 15 residues. V shed 3 bases, J shed 5 bases, and the junction held 7 bases outside the gene matches. Germline V gene data show CDR1 as MNHEY and CDR2 as SMNVEV (reference sequence). This receptor was identified in a woman in her 30s with COVID-19, enrolled during active disease. Sequences were obtained from peripheral blood. The V gene is TRBV27, the J gene TRBJ1-2; 9 nucleotides align to TRBD1. The CDR3 DNA reads as TGTGCCAGCAGTTTTAGGACAGGGGAGAGTTATGGCTACACCTTC. It translates to CASSFRTGESYGYTF.